Following are 3 T cell receptor beta chains from one sample sequenced in a study of cytomegalovirus exposure and HLA in healthy donors. The study ran its PCR with 60 Vbeta and 13 Jbeta primers. Sequenced by immunoSEQ multiplex PCR; TCRdb stores in-frame clones only, minus some. The table has under 200,000 clones, about 85% seen once; the top ten hold 1.9%. Sequencing input: PBMCs. The receptor set was obtained from a man aged 18 to 30 in good health and CMV-seronegative.

This clone was observed once. The chain has TRBV6-5 and TRBJ2-1; D gene uncertain. This CDR3 comprises 12 residues. V lost 8 bases and J lost 1, with 6 bases in between. Germline V gene data show CDR1 as MNHEY and CDR2 as SVGAGI. In nucleotides, the CDR3 is TGTGCCAGCGCTAGATCCTACAATGAGCAGTTCTTC. It codes for CASARSYNEQFF.

The J gene is TRBJ2-7, the V gene TRBV5-1; 9 nucleotides align to TRBD1. The CDR3 has 16 amino acids. The V gene end was trimmed by 0 bases and the J gene end by 7 bases; junction bases not matched to a gene: 11. Germline-derived CDR1 and CDR2 are SGHRS and YFSETQ. CDR3 nucleotide sequence: TGCGCCAGCAGCTTGGGCTTTGGGGGACAGGGCCTTGAGCAGTACTTC. Protein sequence: CASSLGFGGQGLEQYF.

The chain uses TRBV7-8 and TRBJ2-2; D is possibly TRBD2 (7 bases). This CDR3 region has 15 residues. Trimming pared 1 base from V and 7 bases from J, leaving 13 bases between. Per germline, CDR1 SGHVS and CDR2 FQNEAQ. The CDR3 here is CASSLGRGRGGELFF. The CDR3 bases are TGTGCCAGCAGCTTAGGGCGGGGGCGGGGCGGGGAGCTGTTTTTT.